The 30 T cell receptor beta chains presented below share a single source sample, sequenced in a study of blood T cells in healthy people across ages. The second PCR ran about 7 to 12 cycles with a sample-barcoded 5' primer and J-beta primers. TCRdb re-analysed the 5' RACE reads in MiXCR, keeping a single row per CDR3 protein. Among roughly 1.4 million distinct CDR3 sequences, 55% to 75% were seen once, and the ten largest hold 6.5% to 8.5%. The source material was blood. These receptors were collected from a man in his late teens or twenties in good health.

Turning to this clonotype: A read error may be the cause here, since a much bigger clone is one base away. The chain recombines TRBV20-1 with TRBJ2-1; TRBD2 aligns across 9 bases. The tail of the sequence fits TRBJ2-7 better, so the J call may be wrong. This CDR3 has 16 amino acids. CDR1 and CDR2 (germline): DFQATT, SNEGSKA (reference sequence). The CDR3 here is CSARSSGTSSYNEQYF. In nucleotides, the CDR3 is TGCAGTGCTAGATCCTCCGGGACTAGCTCCTACAATGAGCAGTACTTC.

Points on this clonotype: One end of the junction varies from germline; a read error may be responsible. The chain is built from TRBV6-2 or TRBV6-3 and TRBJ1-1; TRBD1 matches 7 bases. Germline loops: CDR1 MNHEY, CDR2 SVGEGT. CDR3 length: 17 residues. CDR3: CASGYPNATGANTEAFF. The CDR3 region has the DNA TGTGCCAGCGGTTACCCGAACGCTACAGGGGCGAACACTGAAGCTTTCTTT.

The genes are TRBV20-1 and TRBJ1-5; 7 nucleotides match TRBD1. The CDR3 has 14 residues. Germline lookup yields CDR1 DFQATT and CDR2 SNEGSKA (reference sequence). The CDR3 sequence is CGLAFSGGNQPQHF. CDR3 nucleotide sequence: TGCGGACTTGCGTTTTCAGGGGGTAATCAGCCCCAGCATTTT.

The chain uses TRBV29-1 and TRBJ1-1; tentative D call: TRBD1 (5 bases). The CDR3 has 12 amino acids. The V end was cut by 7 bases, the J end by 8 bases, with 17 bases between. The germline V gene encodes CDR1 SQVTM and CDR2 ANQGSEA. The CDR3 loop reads CSAPGPGGEAFF. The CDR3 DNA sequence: TGCAGCGCCCCGGGACCGGGTGGGGAAGCTTTCTTT.

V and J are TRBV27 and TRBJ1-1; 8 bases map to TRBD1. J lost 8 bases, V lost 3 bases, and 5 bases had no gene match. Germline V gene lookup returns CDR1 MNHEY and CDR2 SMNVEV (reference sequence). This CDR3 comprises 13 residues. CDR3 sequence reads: CASSFQGAAEAFF. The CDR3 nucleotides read TGTGCCAGCAGTTTCCAGGGGGCCGCGGAAGCTTTCTTT.

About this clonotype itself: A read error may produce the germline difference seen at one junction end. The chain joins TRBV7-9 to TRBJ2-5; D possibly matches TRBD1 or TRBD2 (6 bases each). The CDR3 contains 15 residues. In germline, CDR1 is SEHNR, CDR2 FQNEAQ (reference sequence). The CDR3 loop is CASSYYPGGGETQYF. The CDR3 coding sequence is TGTGCCAGTAGCTACTACCCTGGAGGGGGAGAGACCCAGTACTTC. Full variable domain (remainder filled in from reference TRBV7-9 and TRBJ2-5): DTGVSQNPRHKITKRGQNVTFRCDPISEHNRLYWYRQTLGQGPEFLTYFQNEAQLEKSRLLSDRFSAERPKGSFSTLEIQRTEQGDSAMYLCASSYYPGGGETQYFGPGTRLLVL.

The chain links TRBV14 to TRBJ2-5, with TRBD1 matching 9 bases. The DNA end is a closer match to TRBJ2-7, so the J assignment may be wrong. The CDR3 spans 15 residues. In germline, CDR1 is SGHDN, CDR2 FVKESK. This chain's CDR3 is CASSPMRDRVDEQYF. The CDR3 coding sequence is TGTGCCAGCAGCCCAATGAGGGACAGGGTGGACGAGCAGTACTTC.

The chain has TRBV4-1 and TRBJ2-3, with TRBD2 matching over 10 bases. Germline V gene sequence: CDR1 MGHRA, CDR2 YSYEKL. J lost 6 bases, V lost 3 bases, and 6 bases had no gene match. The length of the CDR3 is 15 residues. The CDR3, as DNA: TGCGCCAGCAGCCACCTAGCGGGAGATTTTGATACGCAGTATTTT. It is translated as CASSHLAGDFDTQYF.

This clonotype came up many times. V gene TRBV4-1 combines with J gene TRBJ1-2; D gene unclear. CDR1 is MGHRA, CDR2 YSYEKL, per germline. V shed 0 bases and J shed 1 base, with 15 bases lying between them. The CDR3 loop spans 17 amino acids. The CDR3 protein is CASSQEASQRHNYGYTF. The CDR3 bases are TGCGCCAGCAGCCAAGAGGCAAGCCAACGGCATAACTATGGCTACACCTTC.

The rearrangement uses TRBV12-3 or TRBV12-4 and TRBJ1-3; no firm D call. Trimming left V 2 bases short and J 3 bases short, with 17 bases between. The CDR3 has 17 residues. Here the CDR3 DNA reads TGTGCCAGCAGTTTATTACCGGGAGTTGGGATTGGAAACACCATATATTTT. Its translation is CASSLLPGVGIGNTIYF.

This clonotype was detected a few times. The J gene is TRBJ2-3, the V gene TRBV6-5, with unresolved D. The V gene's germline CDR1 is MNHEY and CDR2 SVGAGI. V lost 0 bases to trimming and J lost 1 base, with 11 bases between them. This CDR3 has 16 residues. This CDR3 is CASSYSNGPGTDTQYF. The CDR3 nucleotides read TGTGCCAGCAGTTACTCGAATGGCCCGGGCACAGATACGCAGTATTTT.

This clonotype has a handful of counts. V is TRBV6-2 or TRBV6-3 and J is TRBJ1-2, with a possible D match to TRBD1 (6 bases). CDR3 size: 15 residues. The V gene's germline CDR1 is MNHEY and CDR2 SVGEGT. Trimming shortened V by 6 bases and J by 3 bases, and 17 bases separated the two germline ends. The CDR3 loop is CASSQRVRQDYGYTF. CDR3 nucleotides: TGTGCCAGCAGCCAGCGGGTCAGACAGGACTATGGCTACACCTTC.

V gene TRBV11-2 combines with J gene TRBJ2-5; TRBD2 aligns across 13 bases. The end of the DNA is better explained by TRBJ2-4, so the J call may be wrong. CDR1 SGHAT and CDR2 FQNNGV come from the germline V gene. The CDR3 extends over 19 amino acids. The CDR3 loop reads CASSLGSGQLAGGRDIQYF. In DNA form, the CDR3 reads TGTGCCAGCAGCTTAGGCTCCGGCCAACTAGCGGGGGGGAGGGACATTCAGTACTTC.

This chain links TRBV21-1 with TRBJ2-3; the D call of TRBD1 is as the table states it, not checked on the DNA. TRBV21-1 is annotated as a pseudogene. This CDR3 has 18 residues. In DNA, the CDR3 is TGTGCCAGCAGCAAACTGGGGCTAAAAGTCACCCCCACAGATACGCAGTATTTT. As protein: CASSKLGLKVTPTDTQYF.

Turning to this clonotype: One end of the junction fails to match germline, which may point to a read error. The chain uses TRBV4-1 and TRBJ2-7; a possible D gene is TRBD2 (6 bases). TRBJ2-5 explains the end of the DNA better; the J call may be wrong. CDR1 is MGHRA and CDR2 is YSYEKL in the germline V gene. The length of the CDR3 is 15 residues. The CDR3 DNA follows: TGCGCCGGCAGCCCAGCAGCAGGTGGAGGGGAGACCCAGTACTTC. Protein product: CAGSPAAGGGETQYF.

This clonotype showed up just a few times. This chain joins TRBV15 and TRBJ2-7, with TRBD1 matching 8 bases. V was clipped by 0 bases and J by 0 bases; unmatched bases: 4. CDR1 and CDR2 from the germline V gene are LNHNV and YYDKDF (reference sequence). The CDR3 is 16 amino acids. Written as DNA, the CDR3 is TGTGCCACCAGCAGAGACGGACAGGGCAGCTCCTACGAGCAGTACTTC. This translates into CATSRDGQGSSYEQYF.

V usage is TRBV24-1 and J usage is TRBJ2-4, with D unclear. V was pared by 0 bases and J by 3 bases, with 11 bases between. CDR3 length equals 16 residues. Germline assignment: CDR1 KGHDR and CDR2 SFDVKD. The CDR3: CATSDLPGKGKNIQYF. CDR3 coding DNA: TGTGCCACCAGTGATTTGCCGGGTAAAGGCAAAAACATTCAGTACTTC.

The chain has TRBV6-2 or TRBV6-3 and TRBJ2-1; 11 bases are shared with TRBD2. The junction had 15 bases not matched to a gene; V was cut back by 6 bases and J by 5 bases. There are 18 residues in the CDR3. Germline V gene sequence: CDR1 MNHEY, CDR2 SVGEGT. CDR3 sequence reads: CASSLGASGGLVDNEQFF. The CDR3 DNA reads TGTGCCAGCAGCCTTGGGGCTAGCGGGGGGCTCGTGGACAATGAGCAGTTCTTC.

The CDR3 coding sequence is TGCGCCAGCAGCCACTTGGAGGGAACCTACAATGAGCAGTTCTTC. This translates into CASSHLEGTYNEQFF. The chain joins TRBV4-1 to TRBJ2-1; D might be TRBD2 (6 bases). The CDR3 loop spans 15 amino acids. The germline V gene has CDR1 MGHRA and CDR2 YSYEKL. The ends were cut back, 3 bases at V and 2 bases at J, with 11 bases in the middle.

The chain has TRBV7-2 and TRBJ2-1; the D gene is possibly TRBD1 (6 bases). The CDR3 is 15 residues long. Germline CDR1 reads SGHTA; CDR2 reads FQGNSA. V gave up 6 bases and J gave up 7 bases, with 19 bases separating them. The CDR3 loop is CASSAHPGQKNEQFF. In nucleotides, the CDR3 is TGTGCCAGCAGTGCACACCCGGGACAAAAAAATGAGCAGTTCTTC.

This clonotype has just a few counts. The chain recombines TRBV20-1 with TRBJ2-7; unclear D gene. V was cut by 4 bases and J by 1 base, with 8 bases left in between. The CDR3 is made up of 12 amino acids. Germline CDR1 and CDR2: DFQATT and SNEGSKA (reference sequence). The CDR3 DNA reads TGCAGTGCTATTAGGCCTTCCTACGAGCAGTACTTC. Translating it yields CSAIRPSYEQYF.

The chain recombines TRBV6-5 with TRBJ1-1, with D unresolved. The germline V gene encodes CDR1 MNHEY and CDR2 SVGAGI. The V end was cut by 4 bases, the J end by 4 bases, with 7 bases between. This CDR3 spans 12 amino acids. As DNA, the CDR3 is TGTGCCAGCAGTTCTGCATTCACTGAAGCTTTCTTT. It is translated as CASSSAFTEAFF.

CDR3 bases: TGCGCCAGCAGCCAAGCACCGGGACTAGCACCTAACAATGAGCAGTTCTTC. It yields the protein CASSQAPGLAPNNEQFF. The chain has TRBV4-1 and TRBJ2-1; 9 bases fit TRBD2. This CDR3 is 17 amino acids long. V trimming: 1 base; J trimming: 5 bases; junction bases outside the gene matches: 9. Germline CDR1 reads MGHRA; CDR2 reads YSYEKL.

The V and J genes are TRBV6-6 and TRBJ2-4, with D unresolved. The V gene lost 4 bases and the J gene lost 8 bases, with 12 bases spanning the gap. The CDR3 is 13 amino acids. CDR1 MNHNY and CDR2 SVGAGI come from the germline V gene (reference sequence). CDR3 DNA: TGTGCCAGCAGTTCCGGTTCCCAAGACATTCAGTACTTC. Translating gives CASSSGSQDIQYF.

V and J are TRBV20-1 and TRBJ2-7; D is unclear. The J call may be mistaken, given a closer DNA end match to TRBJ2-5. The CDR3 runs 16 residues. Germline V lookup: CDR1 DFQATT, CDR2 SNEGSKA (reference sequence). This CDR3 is CSVPSRDRPDQETQYF. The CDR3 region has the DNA TGCAGTGTTCCAAGTAGGGATAGGCCAGACCAAGAGACCCAGTACTTC.

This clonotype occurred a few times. CDR3 sequence (DNA): TGTGCCAGCAGTGAACTTGGGACTGAAGCTTTCTTT. Amino acid sequence: CASSELGTEAFF. The chain uses TRBV6-1 and TRBJ1-1, with unresolved D. The CDR3 has 12 residues. Per germline, CDR1 MNHNS and CDR2 SASEGT. V was shortened by 2 bases and J by 5 bases, with 6 bases between the two germline ends.

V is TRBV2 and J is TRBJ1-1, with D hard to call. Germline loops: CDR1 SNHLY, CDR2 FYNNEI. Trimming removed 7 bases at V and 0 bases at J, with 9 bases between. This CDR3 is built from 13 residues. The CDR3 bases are TGTGCCAGCACAGAGGCCATGAACACTGAAGCTTTCTTT. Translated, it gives CASTEAMNTEAFF.

The CDR3 DNA follows: TGTGCCAGCAGCTTGGATGTAAGTGGTGAGCAGTACTTC. Residues: CASSLDVSGEQYF. The rearrangement links TRBV5-5 to TRBJ2-7; D not resolved. V lost 0 bases, J lost 7 bases, and 11 bases lay in between. Looked up from germline, CDR1 is SGHKS and CDR2 is YYEKEE (reference sequence). The CDR3 is made up of 13 amino acids. Together with reference TRBV5-5 and TRBJ2-7, the CDR3 gives the full variable domain: DAGVTQSPTHLIKTRGQQVTLRCSPISGHKSVSWYQQVLGQGPQFIFQYYEKEERGRGNFPDRFSARQFPNYSSELNVNALLLGDSALYLCASSLDVSGEQYFGPGTRLTVT.

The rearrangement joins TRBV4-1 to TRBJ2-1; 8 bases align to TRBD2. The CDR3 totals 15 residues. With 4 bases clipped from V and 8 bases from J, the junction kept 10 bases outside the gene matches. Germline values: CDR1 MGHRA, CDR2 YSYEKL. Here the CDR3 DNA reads TGCGCCAGCAGCCTCACTTGGACTAGCAGTGATGAGCAGTTCTTC. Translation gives CASSLTWTSSDEQFF.

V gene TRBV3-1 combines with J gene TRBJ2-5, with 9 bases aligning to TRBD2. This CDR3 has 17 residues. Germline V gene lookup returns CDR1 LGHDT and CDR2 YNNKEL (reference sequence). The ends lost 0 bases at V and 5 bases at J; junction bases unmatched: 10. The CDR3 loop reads CASSQDKLAGAGETQYF. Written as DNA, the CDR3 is TGTGCCAGCAGCCAAGATAAACTAGCGGGCGCGGGGGAGACCCAGTACTTC.